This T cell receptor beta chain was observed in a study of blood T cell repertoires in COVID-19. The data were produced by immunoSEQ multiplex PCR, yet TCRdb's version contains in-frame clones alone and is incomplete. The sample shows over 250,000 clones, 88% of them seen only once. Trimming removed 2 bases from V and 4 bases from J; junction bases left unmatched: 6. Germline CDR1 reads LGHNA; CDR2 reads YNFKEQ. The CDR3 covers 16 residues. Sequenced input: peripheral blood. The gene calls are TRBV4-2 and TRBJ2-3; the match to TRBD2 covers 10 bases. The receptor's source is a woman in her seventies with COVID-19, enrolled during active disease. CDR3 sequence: CASSQSTSGRADTQYF. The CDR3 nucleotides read TGTGCCAGCAGCCAATCGACTAGCGGGCGGGCAGATACGCAGTATTTT.